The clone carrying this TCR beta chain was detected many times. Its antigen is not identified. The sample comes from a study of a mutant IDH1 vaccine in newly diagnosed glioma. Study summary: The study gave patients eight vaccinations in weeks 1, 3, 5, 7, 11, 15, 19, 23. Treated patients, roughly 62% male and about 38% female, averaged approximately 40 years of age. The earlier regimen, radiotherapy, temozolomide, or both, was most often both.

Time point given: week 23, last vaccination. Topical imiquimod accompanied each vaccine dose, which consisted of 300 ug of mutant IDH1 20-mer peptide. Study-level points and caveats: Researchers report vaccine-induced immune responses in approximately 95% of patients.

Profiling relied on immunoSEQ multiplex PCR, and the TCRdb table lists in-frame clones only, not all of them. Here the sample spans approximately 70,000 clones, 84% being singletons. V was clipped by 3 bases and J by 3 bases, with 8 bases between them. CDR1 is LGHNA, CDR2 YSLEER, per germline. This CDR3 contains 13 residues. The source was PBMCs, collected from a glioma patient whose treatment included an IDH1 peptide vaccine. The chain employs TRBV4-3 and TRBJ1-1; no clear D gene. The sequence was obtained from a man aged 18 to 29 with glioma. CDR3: CASSHSGDTEAFF. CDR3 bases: TGCGCCAGCAGCCATAGCGGGGACACTGAAGCTTTCTTT.